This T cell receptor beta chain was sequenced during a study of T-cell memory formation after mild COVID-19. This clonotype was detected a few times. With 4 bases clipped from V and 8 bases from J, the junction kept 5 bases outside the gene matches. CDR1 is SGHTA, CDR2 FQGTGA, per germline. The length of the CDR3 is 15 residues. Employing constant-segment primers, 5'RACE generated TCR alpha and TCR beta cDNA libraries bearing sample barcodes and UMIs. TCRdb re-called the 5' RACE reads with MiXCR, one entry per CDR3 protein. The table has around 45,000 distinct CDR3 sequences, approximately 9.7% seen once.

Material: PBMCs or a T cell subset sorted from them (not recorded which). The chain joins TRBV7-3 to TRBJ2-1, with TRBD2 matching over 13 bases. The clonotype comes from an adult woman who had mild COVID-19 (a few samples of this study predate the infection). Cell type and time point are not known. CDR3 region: CASSYGLAGVDEQFF. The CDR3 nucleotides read TGTGCCAGCAGCTACGGACTAGCGGGAGTTGATGAGCAGTTCTTC.